The 14 T cell receptor beta chains below all came from one sample that was sequenced in a study of shared clonotypes between healthy human individuals. The table came from immunoSEQ multiplex PCR; TCRdb's copy has only in-frame clones and leaves some out. The sample carries about 680,000 clones, roughly 73% recorded once. What was sequenced was memory CD4+ T cells sorted from blood. Subset specified: CD45RA-negative fraction. The receptors come from a woman aged 25-40 years in good health.

This rearrangement joins TRBV10-3 to TRBJ2-5; D might be TRBD1 or TRBD2, each matching 7 bases. Trimming took 6 bases from V and 1 from J, leaving 15 bases between them. The CDR3 covers 15 residues. Germline assignment: CDR1 ENHRY and CDR2 SYGVKD. This CDR3 is CAIRAGQRSQETQYF. The CDR3 region has the DNA TGTGCCATCAGAGCGGGACAGAGATCCCAAGAGACCCAGTACTTC.

Comments on this clone: A clone one base away is much larger, so this may be a read error. The J gene is TRBJ1-1, the V gene TRBV5-1, with 7 bases fitting TRBD1. The CDR3 loop spans 13 amino acids. The V gene end was trimmed by 3 bases and the J gene end by 3 bases; junction bases not matched to a gene: 2. Germline-derived CDR1 and CDR2 are SGHRS and YFSETQ. The CDR3 loop is CASSSQGDTEAFF. The CDR3 DNA follows: TGCGCCAGCAGCTCCCAGGGGGACACTGAAGCTTTCTTT.

The chain recombines TRBV10-1 with TRBJ2-5, with 7 positions matching TRBD1. The J segment lost 1 base and the V segment lost 8 bases, leaving 13 bases of the junction unmatched. The CDR3 is 16 amino acids. From germline, CDR1 is WNHNN and CDR2 SYGVQD (reference sequence). CDR3 amino acids: CASSQRRTGVQETQYF. CDR3 sequence (DNA): TGCGCCAGCTCGCAACGAAGAACAGGGGTCCAAGAGACCCAGTACTTC.

As concerns this clone: Within the sample, other DNA sequences also encode this same CDR3. J is TRBJ2-1 and V is TRBV5-1; the match to TRBD2 covers 9 bases. V lost 4 bases, J lost 4 bases, and 6 bases stayed unmatched. Germline CDR1 and CDR2: SGHRS and YFSETQ. CDR3 length: 15 residues. Written as DNA, the CDR3 is TGCGCCAGCAGCCTCTCGACTAGCGGTTACAATGAGCAGTTCTTC. This codes for CASSLSTSGYNEQFF.

The rearrangement uses TRBV14 and TRBJ2-5; 12 bases map to TRBD1. There are 17 residues in the CDR3. V trimming: 2 bases; J trimming: 5 bases; junction bases outside the gene matches: 9. The V gene's germline CDR1 is SGHDN and CDR2 FVKESK. CDR3 region: CASSQTSGTGGWETQYF. The CDR3 nucleotides are TGTGCCAGCAGCCAAACATCCGGGACAGGGGGCTGGGAGACCCAGTACTTC.

This chain joins TRBV28 and TRBJ2-7, with 7 bases lining up with TRBD1. The CDR3 totals 16 residues. CDR1 is MDHEN and CDR2 is SYDVKM in the germline V gene. V shed 6 bases, J shed 4 bases, and the junction held 15 bases outside the gene matches. The CDR3 reads CASSQFGTGTEYEQYF. Written as DNA, the CDR3 is TGTGCCAGCAGCCAGTTTGGGACGGGGACAGAATACGAGCAGTACTTC.

The chain couples TRBV2 to TRBJ1-5; 7 nucleotides align to TRBD1. Germline trimming cut 9 bases from V and 0 bases from J; bases unmatched to any gene: 8. From germline, CDR1 is SNHLY and CDR2 FYNNEI. This CDR3 contains 15 residues. The CDR3 here is CASRDSLFSNQPQHF. The CDR3 DNA reads TGTGCCAGTCGGGACAGCCTCTTTAGCAATCAGCCCCAGCATTTT.

This chain connects TRBV6-8 to TRBJ2-7; 8 bases line up with TRBD1. The CDR3 is 16 amino acids. Trimming cost V 5 bases and J 1 base; bases outside gene matches: 10. Germline V gives CDR1 MNHGY, CDR2 SAAAGT. The CDR3 protein is CASSTSRTGGSYEQYF. CDR3 bases: TGTGCCAGCAGTACTTCCCGAACAGGGGGATCCTACGAGCAGTACTTC.

This clone was counted ten times or more. This rearrangement joins TRBV28 to TRBJ1-3, with no clear D. Trimming stripped 1 base from V and 0 bases from J, with 13 bases between. CDR1 is MDHEN and CDR2 is SYDVKM in the germline V gene. The CDR3 totals 17 residues. The CDR3 DNA follows: TGTGCCAGCAGTTTATCTGGCAGCCACTTCTCTGGAAACACCATATATTTT. This gives the protein CASSLSGSHFSGNTIYF.

The chain employs TRBV9 and TRBJ2-1; 11 bases map to TRBD2. Per the germline V gene, CDR1 is SGDLS and CDR2 is YYNGEE. V gave up 0 bases and J gave up 9 bases; unmatched junction bases: 5. CDR3 length equals 15 residues. The CDR3 DNA is TGTGCCAGCAGCGTAGATACTAGCGGGAGTATTGAGCAGTTCTTC. Its protein product is CASSVDTSGSIEQFF.

V is TRBV5-5 and J is TRBJ2-6, with 7 bases aligning to TRBD1. This CDR3 has 18 residues. Trimming took 2 bases from V and 0 from J; bases not matched to a gene: 8. Germline loops: CDR1 SGHKS, CDR2 YYEKEE (reference sequence). DNA for the CDR3: TGTGCCAGCAGCTTCGCCGGGACAGCGAGCTCTGGGGCCAACGTCCTGACTTTC. This encodes CASSFAGTASSGANVLTF. Variable domain in full (rest from reference TRBV5-5 and TRBJ2-6): DAGVTQSPTHLIKTRGQQVTLRCSPISGHKSVSWYQQVLGQGPQFIFQYYEKEERGRGNFPDRFSARQFPNYSSELNVNALLLGDSALYLCASSFAGTASSGANVLTFGAGSRLTVL.

V usage is TRBV28 and J usage is TRBJ1-5; D ambiguous. CDR3 size: 15 residues. Germline CDR1 MDHEN, CDR2 SYDVKM. V lost 8 bases and J lost 3, with 17 bases in between. CDR3 loop: CASRPRHGDNQPQHF. For the CDR3, the DNA is TGTGCCAGCCGTCCCCGGCACGGTGACAATCAGCCCCAGCATTTT.

The rearrangement links TRBV5-1 to TRBJ2-7; no clear D gene. Germline lookup yields CDR1 SGHRS and CDR2 YFSETQ. Trimming took 0 bases from V and 2 from J, leaving 6 bases between them. The CDR3 has 13 amino acids. For the CDR3, the DNA is TGCGCCAGCAGCTTGGACCAGGCCTACGAGCAGTACTTC. It translates to CASSLDQAYEQYF.

The V and J genes are TRBV28 and TRBJ2-5, with 8 bases fitting TRBD1. This CDR3 contains 13 residues. With 7 bases clipped from V and 5 bases from J, the junction kept 6 bases outside the gene matches. Germline assignment: CDR1 MDHEN and CDR2 SYDVKM. Here the CDR3 reads CASTAGGSETQYF. CDR3 DNA: TGTGCCAGCACAGCAGGGGGCTCGGAGACCCAGTACTTC. Based on the CDR3 plus reference TRBV28 and TRBJ2-5, the full variable domain is DVKVTQSSRYLVKRTGEKVFLECVQDMDHENMFWYRQDPGLGLRLIYFSYDVKMKEKGDIPEGYSVSREKKERFSLILESASTNQTSMYLCASTAGGSETQYFGPGTRLLVL.